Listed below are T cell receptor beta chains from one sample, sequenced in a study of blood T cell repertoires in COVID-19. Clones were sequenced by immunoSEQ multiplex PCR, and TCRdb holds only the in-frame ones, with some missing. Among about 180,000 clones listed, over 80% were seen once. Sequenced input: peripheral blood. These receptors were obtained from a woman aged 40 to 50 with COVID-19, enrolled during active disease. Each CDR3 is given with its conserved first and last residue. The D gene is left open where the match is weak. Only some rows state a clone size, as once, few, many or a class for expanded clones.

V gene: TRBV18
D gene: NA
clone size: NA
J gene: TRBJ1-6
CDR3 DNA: TGTGCCAGCTCACCACCGAGGGCGAATTCACCCCTCCACTTT
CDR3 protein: CASSPPRANSPLHF

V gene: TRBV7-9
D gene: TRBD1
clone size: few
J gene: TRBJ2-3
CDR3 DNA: TGTGCCAGCAGCTTAGTCGGGACAGGAGATACGCAGTATTTT
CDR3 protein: CASSLVGTGDTQYF

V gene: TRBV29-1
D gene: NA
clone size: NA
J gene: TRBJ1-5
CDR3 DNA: TGCAGCGTTGTCGGCGGGCGGGATCAGCCCCAGCATTTT
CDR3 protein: CSVVGGRDQPQHF

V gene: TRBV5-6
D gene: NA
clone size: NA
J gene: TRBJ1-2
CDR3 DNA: TGTGCCAGCAAAAATCGAGATTGGTATGGCTACACCTTC
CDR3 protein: CASKNRDWYGYTF

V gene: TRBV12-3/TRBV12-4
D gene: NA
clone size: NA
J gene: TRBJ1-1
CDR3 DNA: TGTGCCATCGCGGGTATGAACACTGAAGCTTTCTTT
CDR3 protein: CAIAGMNTEAFF

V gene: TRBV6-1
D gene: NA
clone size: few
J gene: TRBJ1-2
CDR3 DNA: TGTGCCAGCAGTGTAGCGGGGGCGGACTATGGCTACACCTTC
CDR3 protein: CASSVAGADYGYTF

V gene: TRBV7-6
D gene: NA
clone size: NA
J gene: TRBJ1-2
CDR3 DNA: TGTGCCAGCAACCCTGGACAGATCTATGGCTACACCTTC
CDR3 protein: CASNPGQIYGYTF

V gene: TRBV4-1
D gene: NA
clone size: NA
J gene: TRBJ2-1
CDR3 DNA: TGCGCCAGCAGCCAAGGGCAGGGGAACAATGAGCAGTTCTTC
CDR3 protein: CASSQGQGNNEQFF

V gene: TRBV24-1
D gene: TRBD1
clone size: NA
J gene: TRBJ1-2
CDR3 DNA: TGTGCCACCAGTGGAGACAGGGCCCCTACTAACTATGGCTACACCTTC
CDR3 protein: CATSGDRAPTNYGYTF

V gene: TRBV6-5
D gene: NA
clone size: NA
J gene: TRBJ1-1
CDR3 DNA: TGTGCCAGCCAGGGGAACACTGAAGCTTTCTTT
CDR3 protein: CASQGNTEAFF

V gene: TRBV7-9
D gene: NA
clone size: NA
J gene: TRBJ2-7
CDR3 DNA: TGTGCCAGCACCCCAACTGCCACGTCGCTCTACGAGCAGTACTTC
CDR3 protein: CASTPTATSLYEQYF